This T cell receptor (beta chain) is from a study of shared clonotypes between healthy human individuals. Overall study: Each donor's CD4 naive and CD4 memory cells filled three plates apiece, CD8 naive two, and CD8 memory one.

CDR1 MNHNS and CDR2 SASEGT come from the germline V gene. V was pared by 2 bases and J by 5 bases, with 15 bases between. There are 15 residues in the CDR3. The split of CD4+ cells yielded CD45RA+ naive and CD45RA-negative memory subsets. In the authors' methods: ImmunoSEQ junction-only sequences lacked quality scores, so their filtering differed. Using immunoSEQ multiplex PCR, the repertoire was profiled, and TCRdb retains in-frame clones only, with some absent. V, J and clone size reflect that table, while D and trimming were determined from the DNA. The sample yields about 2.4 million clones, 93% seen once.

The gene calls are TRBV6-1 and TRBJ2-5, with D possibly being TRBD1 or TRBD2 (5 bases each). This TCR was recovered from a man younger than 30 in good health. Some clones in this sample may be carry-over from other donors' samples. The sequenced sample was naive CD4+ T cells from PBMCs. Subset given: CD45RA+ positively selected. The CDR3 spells CASSERLGTGETQYF. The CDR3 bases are TGTGCCAGCAGTGAAAGATTAGGGACCGGGGAGACCCAGTACTTC.